This T cell receptor (beta chain) was recorded in a study of prognosis after radiotherapy for stage I lung cancer. From genomic DNA, two-round multiplex PCR was used to amplify TCR beta CDR3. The use of primers specific to each TRBV and TRBJ gene characterized first-round PCR. TCRdb reprocessed the multiplex PCR reads with MiXCR, giving one entry per CDR3 protein. The data show approximately 20,000 distinct CDR3 sequences, around two fifths seen once. A few counts support this clonotype. The CDR3 spans 16 residues. After removal of 4 bases from V and 0 bases from J, the junction contained 6 bases not matched to a gene. Germline assignment: CDR1 MDHEN and CDR2 SYDVKM.

This receptor was identified in a donor over 45 with non-small cell lung cancer. The source material was PBMCs, sampled before or after stereotactic body radiation therapy (not recorded which). V and J are TRBV28 and TRBJ2-3, with 8 bases aligning to TRBD1. CDR3 loop: CASSSGQGWSTDTQYF. CDR3 coding DNA: TGTGCCAGCAGTTCAGGACAGGGTTGGAGCACAGATACGCAGTATTTT.